Listed here are 3 T cell receptor beta chains from one sample, sequenced in a study of low-dose radiotherapy and immunotherapy resistance in tumors. cDNA synthesis used a TRAV/TRBV-specific primer set for both chains. With a constant-region primer and a V-primer adapter, TCRs were subjected to about 20 PCR cycles of amplification. Each CDR3 protein is one row after TCRdb ran MiXCR on the reads. The data show 8,500 to 14,000 distinct CDR3 sequences, around three fifths seen once. All receptors come from a human donor with advanced metastatic prostate, ovarian, gallbladder or colorectal cancer (not recorded which). This table probably holds off-target reads from a library built for another chain.

The rearrangement joins TRBV4-1 to TRBJ2-1; a possible D gene is TRBD1 (6 bases). The CDR3 is made up of 17 amino acids. Germline loops: CDR1 MGHRA, CDR2 YSYEKL. The ends were cut back, 4 bases at V and 0 bases at J, with 16 bases in the middle. The CDR3 bases are TGCGCCAGCAGCCGAGGGGGTGGCCAAAGCTCCTACAATGAGCAGTTCTTC. Translation gives CASSRGGGQSSYNEQFF.

On this clonotype itself: The conserved phenylalanine or tryptophan normally closing the CDR3 is absent here, so this likely arose from a read error. The DNA is left out, because the CDR3 cannot be placed on it with certainty; the CDR3 is given as TCRdb lists it. The rearrangement uses TRBV6-2 or TRBV6-3 and TRBJ1-6. The germline V gene encodes CDR1 MNHEY and CDR2 SVGEGT. The CDR3 length equals 11 residues, ends included. The CDR3 protein is CASTRDSQRRL.

The chain is built from TRBV20-1 and TRBJ2-1, with D maybe TRBD1 (6 bases). The CDR3 runs 14 residues. Germline CDR1 reads DFQATT; CDR2 reads SNEGSKA (reference sequence). V lost 0 bases and J lost 11, with 17 bases in between. CDR3 DNA sequence: TGCAGTGCTAGAGATATTGTGAGGGACACCCAGCAGTTCTTC. Translated, it gives CSARDIVRDTQQFF.